The rows below give T cell receptor beta chains drawn from one sample of a study of blood T cell repertoires in COVID-19. Only in-frame clones appear in the TCRdb table, and some are missing; sequencing was by immunoSEQ multiplex PCR. Among roughly 63,000 clones listed, roughly 68% were seen once. Sequenced sample: peripheral blood. These receptors all come from a woman of 80 years or more with acute or convalescent COVID-19. CDR3s include the opening cysteine and the closing phenylalanine or tryptophan. A D gene is named only where the DNA matches it firmly. Clone size is stated in some rows and not others, as once, few, many or a class when expanded.

V gene: TRBV6-5; D gene: TRBD1; clone size: NA; J gene: TRBJ2-1; CDR3 protein: CATKGQPVNEQFF; CDR3 DNA: TGTGCCACCAAGGGACAGCCTGTGAATGAGCAGTTCTTC
V gene: TRBV29-1; D gene: NA; clone size: NA; J gene: TRBJ1-2; CDR3 protein: CSVEEWGGYGYTF; CDR3 DNA: TGCAGCGTTGAAGAGTGGGGGGGCTATGGCTACACCTTC
V gene: TRBV7-7; D gene: TRBD2; clone size: few; J gene: TRBJ2-5; CDR3 protein: CASSRTSGRSETQYF; CDR3 DNA: TGTGCCAGCAGCCGGACTAGCGGGAGGAGTGAGACCCAGTACTTC
V gene: TRBV10-1; D gene: NA; clone size: NA; J gene: TRBJ1-2; CDR3 protein: CASSGTAGYGYTF; CDR3 DNA: TGCGCCAGCAGTGGTACTGCGGGCTATGGCTACACCTTC
V gene: TRBV28; D gene: NA; clone size: NA; J gene: TRBJ1-4; CDR3 protein: CASSSGEEKLFF; CDR3 DNA: TGTGCCAGCAGTTCAGGGGAAGAAAAACTGTTTTTT
V gene: TRBV29-1; D gene: NA; clone size: NA; J gene: TRBJ1-3; CDR3 protein: CSVTTGTGNTIYF; CDR3 DNA: TGCAGCGTTACCACAGGGACTGGAAACACCATATATTTT
V gene: TRBV12-1; D gene: NA; clone size: NA; J gene: TRBJ1-5; CDR3 protein: CASSHRGQGAGYSNQPQHF; CDR3 DNA: TGTGCCAGCAGCCACAGAGGACAGGGGGCAGGATATAGCAATCAGCCCCAGCATTTT
V gene: TRBV12-3/TRBV12-4; D gene: NA; clone size: once; J gene: TRBJ1-2; CDR3 protein: CASSLDSRGGYTF; CDR3 DNA: TGTGCCAGCAGTTTAGACAGCAGGGGCGGCTACACCTTC
V gene: TRBV18; D gene: TRBD1; clone size: NA; J gene: TRBJ1-4; CDR3 protein: CASSHGQDNEKLFF; CDR3 DNA: TGTGCCAGCTCACACGGACAGGATAATGAAAAACTGTTTTTT
V gene: TRBV5-1; D gene: TRBD1; clone size: many; J gene: TRBJ1-1; CDR3 protein: CASSKQTGSNTEAFF; CDR3 DNA: TGCGCCAGCAGCAAGCAGACAGGGTCGAACACTGAAGCTTTCTTT
V gene: TRBV4-1; D gene: NA; clone size: NA; J gene: TRBJ2-7; CDR3 protein: CASSHDTGFEQYF; CDR3 DNA: TGCGCCAGCAGCCACGATACAGGGTTCGAGCAGTACTTC
V gene: TRBV11-3; D gene: TRBD2; clone size: NA; J gene: TRBJ2-3; CDR3 protein: CASTLRLAGGDTQYF; CDR3 DNA: TGTGCCAGCACCCTAAGACTAGCGGGAGGGGATACGCAGTATTTT
V gene: TRBV11-2; D gene: NA; clone size: NA; J gene: TRBJ1-4; CDR3 protein: CASSLRQGIFEKLFF; CDR3 DNA: TGTGCCAGCAGCTTAAGGCAGGGAATTTTTGAAAAACTGTTTTTT
V gene: TRBV7-9; D gene: NA; clone size: NA; J gene: TRBJ1-1; CDR3 protein: CASQLSEYTEAFF; CDR3 DNA: TGTGCCAGTCAGCTTAGCGAGTACACTGAAGCTTTCTTT
V gene: TRBV6-2/TRBV6-3; D gene: TRBD2; clone size: NA; J gene: TRBJ2-5; CDR3 protein: CASSPGAAGVWETQYF; CDR3 DNA: TGTGCCAGCAGTCCCGGGGCAGCGGGAGTCTGGGAGACCCAGTACTTC
V gene: TRBV3-1/TRBV3-2; D gene: TRBD1; clone size: once; J gene: TRBJ1-4; CDR3 protein: CASSLRQGNEKLFF; CDR3 DNA: TGTGCCAGCAGCCTTCGACAGGGGAACGAAAAACTGTTTTTT
V gene: TRBV7-2; D gene: NA; clone size: NA; J gene: TRBJ2-7; CDR3 protein: CASSLALSQAYEQYF; CDR3 DNA: TGTGCCAGCAGCTTAGCCCTAAGCCAGGCCTACGAGCAGTACTTC
V gene: TRBV7-6; D gene: NA; clone size: NA; J gene: TRBJ2-5; CDR3 protein: CASSAQLSAQYF; CDR3 DNA: TGTGCCAGCAGCGCCCAGTTGAGCGCTCAGTACTTC
V gene: TRBV7-2; D gene: NA; clone size: NA; J gene: TRBJ1-4; CDR3 protein: CASSAGVGREKLFF; CDR3 DNA: TGTGCCAGCAGCGCCGGGGTCGGGAGGGAAAAACTGTTTTTT
V gene: TRBV5-1; D gene: TRBD2; clone size: NA; J gene: TRBJ2-1; CDR3 protein: CASSLGLAGVNEQFF; CDR3 DNA: TGCGCCAGCAGCTTGGGACTAGCGGGAGTCAATGAGCAGTTCTTC
V gene: TRBV11-3; D gene: NA; clone size: NA; J gene: TRBJ2-5; CDR3 protein: CASSLGGLAEETQYF; CDR3 DNA: TGTGCCAGCAGCTTAGGGGGGCTAGCGGAAGAGACCCAGTACTTC
V gene: TRBV6-5; D gene: NA; clone size: NA; J gene: TRBJ2-7; CDR3 protein: CASKSSGSYEQYF; CDR3 DNA: TGTGCCAGCAAGTCTTCGGGTTCCTACGAGCAGTACTTC
V gene: TRBV7-2; D gene: TRBD1; clone size: NA; J gene: TRBJ2-5; CDR3 protein: CASSFQTGMETQYF; CDR3 DNA: TGTGCCAGCAGCTTCCAGACAGGGATGGAGACCCAGTACTTC
V gene: TRBV15; D gene: NA; clone size: NA; J gene: TRBJ1-1; CDR3 protein: CATSRGYGDSNTEAFF; CDR3 DNA: TGTGCCACCAGCAGAGGATACGGAGACAGTAACACTGAAGCTTTCTTT
V gene: TRBV20-1; D gene: NA; clone size: few; J gene: TRBJ1-4; CDR3 protein: CSASDTTGHTEKLFF; CDR3 DNA: TGCAGTGCTAGTGACACAACTGGACACACCGAAAAACTGTTTTTT
V gene: TRBV28; D gene: NA; clone size: NA; J gene: TRBJ2-3; CDR3 protein: CASSSSWGSARDTQYF; CDR3 DNA: NA
V gene: TRBV27; D gene: NA; clone size: NA; J gene: TRBJ2-7; CDR3 protein: CASSLHRPYYEQYF; CDR3 DNA: TGTGCCAGCAGTTTACACAGGCCTTACTACGAGCAGTACTTC
V gene: TRBV27; D gene: TRBD2; clone size: NA; J gene: TRBJ2-7; CDR3 protein: CASSPSGSRPYEQYF; CDR3 DNA: TGTGCCAGTTCCCCAAGCGGGAGTCGTCCCTACGAGCAGTACTTC
V gene: TRBV3-1/TRBV3-2; D gene: NA; clone size: once; J gene: TRBJ1-1; CDR3 protein: CASSLTGNTEAFF; CDR3 DNA: TGTGCCAGCAGCCTAACAGGGAACACTGAAGCTTTCTTT
V gene: TRBV19; D gene: TRBD2; clone size: NA; J gene: TRBJ2-5; CDR3 protein: CASSIDLAGGLQETQYF; CDR3 DNA: TGTGCCAGTAGTATAGATCTAGCGGGAGGGCTTCAAGAGACCCAGTACTTC
V gene: TRBV28; D gene: TRBD1; clone size: NA; J gene: TRBJ2-7; CDR3 protein: CASRGQGDYEQYF; CDR3 DNA: TGTGCCAGCAGAGGACAGGGGGACTACGAGCAGTACTTC
V gene: TRBV5-1; D gene: TRBD1; clone size: once; J gene: TRBJ2-5; CDR3 protein: CASTITGGDEQETQYF; CDR3 DNA: TGCGCCAGCACCATAACAGGGGGTGACGAGCAAGAGACCCAGTACTTC
V gene: TRBV7-2; D gene: TRBD1; clone size: NA; J gene: TRBJ2-7; CDR3 protein: CASSLRTGVIYEQYF; CDR3 DNA: TGTGCCAGCAGCTTACGGACAGGGGTAATCTACGAGCAGTACTTC
V gene: TRBV9; D gene: NA; clone size: once; J gene: TRBJ2-7; CDR3 protein: CASSEGRLSSYEQYF; CDR3 DNA: TGTGCCAGCAGCGAGGGGCGGCTGAGCTCCTACGAGCAGTACTTC
V gene: TRBV5-4; D gene: NA; clone size: NA; J gene: TRBJ2-1; CDR3 protein: CASSPFSYNEQFF; CDR3 DNA: TGTGCCAGCAGCCCCTTCTCCTACAATGAGCAGTTCTTC
V gene: TRBV6-5; D gene: TRBD1; clone size: NA; J gene: TRBJ1-1; CDR3 protein: CASIGPGTGLIAFF; CDR3 DNA: TGTGCCAGCATTGGCCCCGGGACAGGGTTGATAGCTTTCTTT
V gene: TRBV9; D gene: TRBD1; clone size: NA; J gene: TRBJ2-7; CDR3 protein: CASSPTQGRYEQYF; CDR3 DNA: TGTGCCAGCAGCCCAACACAGGGGCGGTACGAGCAGTACTTC
V gene: TRBV7-2; D gene: NA; clone size: NA; J gene: TRBJ2-4; CDR3 protein: CASSWGVVAKNIQYF; CDR3 DNA: TGTGCCAGCAGTTGGGGGGTTGTAGCCAAAAACATTCAGTACTTC
V gene: TRBV4-1; D gene: NA; clone size: NA; J gene: TRBJ2-3; CDR3 protein: CASSQPLIGARTDTQYF; CDR3 DNA: TGCGCCAGCAGCCAACCCCTGATCGGAGCCCGGACAGATACGCAGTATTTT
V gene: TRBV9; D gene: NA; clone size: NA; J gene: TRBJ1-3; CDR3 protein: CASRGGNGNTIYF; CDR3 DNA: TGTGCCAGCAGGGGGGGAAATGGAAACACCATATATTTT
V gene: TRBV20-1; D gene: TRBD1; clone size: once; J gene: TRBJ2-7; CDR3 protein: CSASTGTGIYEQYF; CDR3 DNA: TGCAGTGCTAGTACTGGGACAGGGATTTACGAGCAGTACTTC